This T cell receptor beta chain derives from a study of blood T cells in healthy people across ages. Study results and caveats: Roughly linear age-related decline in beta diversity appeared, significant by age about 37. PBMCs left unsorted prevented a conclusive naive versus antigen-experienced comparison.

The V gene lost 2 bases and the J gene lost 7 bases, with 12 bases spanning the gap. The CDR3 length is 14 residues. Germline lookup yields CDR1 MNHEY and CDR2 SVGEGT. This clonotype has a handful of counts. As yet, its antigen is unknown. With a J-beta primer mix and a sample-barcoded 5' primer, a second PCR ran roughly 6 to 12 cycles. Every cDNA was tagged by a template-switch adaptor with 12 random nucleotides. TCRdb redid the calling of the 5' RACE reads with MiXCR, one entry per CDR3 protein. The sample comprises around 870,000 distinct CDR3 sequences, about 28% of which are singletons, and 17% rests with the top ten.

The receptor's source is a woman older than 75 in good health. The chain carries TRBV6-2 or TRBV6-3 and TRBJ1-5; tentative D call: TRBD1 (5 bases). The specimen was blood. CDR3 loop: CASSYGGTGQPQHF. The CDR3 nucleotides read TGTGCCAGCAGTTACGGGGGAACGGGGCAGCCCCAGCATTTT.